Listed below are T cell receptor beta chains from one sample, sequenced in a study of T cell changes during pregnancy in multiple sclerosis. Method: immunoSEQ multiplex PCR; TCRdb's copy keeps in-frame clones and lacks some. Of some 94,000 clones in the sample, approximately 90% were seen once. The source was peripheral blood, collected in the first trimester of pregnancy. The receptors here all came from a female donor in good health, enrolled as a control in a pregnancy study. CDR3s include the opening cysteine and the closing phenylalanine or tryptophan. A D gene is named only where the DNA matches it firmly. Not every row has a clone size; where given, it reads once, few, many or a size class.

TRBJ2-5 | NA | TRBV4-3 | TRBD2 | TGCGCCAGCAGTGTTGGCGGGGGGGCCGGGGAGACCCAGTACTTC | CASSVGGGAGETQYF
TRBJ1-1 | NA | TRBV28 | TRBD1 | TGTGCCAGCAGCTTGCCGGGACAGACGAACACTGAAGCTTTCTTT | CASSLPGQTNTEAFF
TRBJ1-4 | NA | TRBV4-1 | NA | TGCGCCAGCAGCCACCGGAGGGGGGGAGTTGAAAAACTGTTTTTT | CASSHRRGGVEKLFF
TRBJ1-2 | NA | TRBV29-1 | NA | TGCAGCGTTGAAGGCAGGGACTATGGCTACACCTTC | CSVEGRDYGYTF
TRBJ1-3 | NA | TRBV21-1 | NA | TGTGCCAGCAGCTCCCGACAGGGGGAGGGAAACACCATATATTTT | CASSSRQGEGNTIYF
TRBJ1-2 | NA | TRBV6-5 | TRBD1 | TGTGCCAGCAGTTACGGCCGGGACAGGGGTTCGATTACCTTC | CASSYGRDRGSITF
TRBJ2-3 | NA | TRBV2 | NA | TGTGCCAGCAGAGGGCGGGCAGATACGCAGTATTTT | CASRGRADTQYF
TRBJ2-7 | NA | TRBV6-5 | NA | TGTGCCAGCAGTTACTCAGGGGATGGGGCCTACGAGCAGTACTTC | CASSYSGDGAYEQYF
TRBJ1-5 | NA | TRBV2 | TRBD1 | TGTGCCAGCAGTAGGGACAGGGATAGCAATCAGCCCCAGCATTTT | CASSRDRDSNQPQHF
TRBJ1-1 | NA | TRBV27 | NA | TGTGCCAGCAGGGGGCCGATGAACACTGAAGCTTTCTTT | CASRGPMNTEAFF
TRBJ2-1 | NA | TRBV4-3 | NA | TGCGCCAGCAGCCAAGACGCAAATGCGGAATACAATGAGCAGTTCTTC | CASSQDANAEYNEQFF
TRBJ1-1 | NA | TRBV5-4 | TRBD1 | TGTGCCAGCAGCCCCGGACAGGAGAGGACTGAAGCTTTCTTT | CASSPGQERTEAFF
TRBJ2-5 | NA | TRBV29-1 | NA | TGCAGCATCCGAGTGGTTAACCAAGAGACCCAGTACTTC | CSIRVVNQETQYF
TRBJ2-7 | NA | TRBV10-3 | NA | TGTGCCATCAGTGCAGAAACAGGGCGCGAGCAGTACTTC | CAISAETGREQYF
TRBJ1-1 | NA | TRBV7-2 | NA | TGTGCCAGCAGCCGCCATAGGAACACTGAAGCTTTCTTT | CASSRHRNTEAFF
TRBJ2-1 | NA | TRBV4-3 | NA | TGCGCCAGCAGCCAAGAAGAGGGGGGGGCCAATGAGCAGTTCTTC | CASSQEEGGANEQFF
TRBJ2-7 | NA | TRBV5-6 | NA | TGTGCCAGCAGCTTGCATATCGGGGGATACGAGCAGTACTTC | CASSLHIGGYEQYF
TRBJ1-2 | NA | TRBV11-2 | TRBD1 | TGTGCCAGCAGCCCTGACAGGGGTGTGTTTGGCTACACCTTC | CASSPDRGVFGYTF
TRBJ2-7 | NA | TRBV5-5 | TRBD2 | TGTGCCAGCAGCCCGGGACTATCAATACTGGGGCAGTACTTC | CASSPGLSILGQYF
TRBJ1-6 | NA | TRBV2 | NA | TGTGCCAGCGGAGGGGACGATTCACCCCTCCACTTT | CASGGDDSPLHF
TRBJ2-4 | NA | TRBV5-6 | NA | TGTGCCAGCAGCTCCAGGGGAGCCAAAAACATTCAGTACTTC | CASSSRGAKNIQYF
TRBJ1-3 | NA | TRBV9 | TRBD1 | TGTGCCAGCGCCCGACAGGGAAACTCTGGAAACACCATATATTTT | CASARQGNSGNTIYF
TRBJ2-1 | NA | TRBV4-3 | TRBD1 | TGCGCCAGCAGCCCGCGGACAGGGATCTACAATGAGCAGTTCTTC | CASSPRTGIYNEQFF
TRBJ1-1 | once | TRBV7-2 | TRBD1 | TGTGCCAGCAGCAGCCGGGACAGGCAGGCGGCTTTCTTT | CASSSRDRQAAFF
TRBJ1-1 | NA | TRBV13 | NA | TGTGCCAGCAGCCAGGATCGAGCAACTGAAGCTTTCTTT | CASSQDRATEAFF
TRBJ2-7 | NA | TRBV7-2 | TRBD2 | TGTGCCAGCAGCTCGGGGGGGCTCCTCTCCTACGAGCAGTACTTC | CASSSGGLLSYEQYF
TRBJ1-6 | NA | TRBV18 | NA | TGTGCCAGCTCACGGGGGGATTCACCCCTCCACTTT | CASSRGDSPLHF
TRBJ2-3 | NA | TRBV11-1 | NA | TGTGCCAGCAGCTTACTAGGCAAGCGGGATACGCAGTATTTT | CASSLLGKRDTQYF
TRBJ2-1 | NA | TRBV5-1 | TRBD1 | TGCGCCAGCAGCTTGGCAGGGGGAAATGAGCAGTTCTTC | CASSLAGGNEQFF
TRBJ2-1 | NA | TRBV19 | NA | TGTGCCAGTAGTTTACTACCGAACAATGAGCAGTTCTTC | CASSLLPNNEQFF
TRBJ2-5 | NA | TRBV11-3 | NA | TGTGCCAGCAGCCGAGGGACTTCCGGGACCCAGTACTTC | CASSRGTSGTQYF
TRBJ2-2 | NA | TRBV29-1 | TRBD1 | TGCAGCGCAACCAAGAAACGGACAGGGACGGTTGACACCGGGGAGCTGTTTTTT | CSATKKRTGTVDTGELFF
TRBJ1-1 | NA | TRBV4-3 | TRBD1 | TGCGCCAGCACCCAGACCTACAGGGGGCTCACTGAAGCTTTCTTT | CASTQTYRGLTEAFF
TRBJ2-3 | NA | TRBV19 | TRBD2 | TGTGCCAGTAGTATAAGGCTAGCGGGGGGGTACTTCACAGATACGCAGTATTTT | CASSIRLAGGYFTDTQYF
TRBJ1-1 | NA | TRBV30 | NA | TGTGCCTCACAGGGAATAATTGAAGCTTTCTTT | CASQGIIEAFF
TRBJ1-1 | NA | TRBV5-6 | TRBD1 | TGTGCCAGCACCCCGACAGGGCTGCGCACTGAAGCTTTCTTT | CASTPTGLRTEAFF
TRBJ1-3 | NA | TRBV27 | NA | TGTGCCAGCAGCCCCACGGGATACCTAAACACCATATATTTT | CASSPTGYLNTIYF
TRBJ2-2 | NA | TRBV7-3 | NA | TGTGCCAGCAGCCGCCAACAGGGGAACACCGGGGAGCTGTTTTTT | CASSRQQGNTGELFF
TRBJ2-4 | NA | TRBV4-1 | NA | TGCGCCAGCAGCCAAGGCAGGGCCTTAGCCAAAAACATTCAGTACTTC | CASSQGRALAKNIQYF
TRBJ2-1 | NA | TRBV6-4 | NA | TGTGCCAGTCAGGCTAGCCCTAGCTCCTACAATGAGCAGTTCTTC | CASQASPSSYNEQFF
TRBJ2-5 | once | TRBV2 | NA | TGTGCCAGCAGTGAACGGGTGGAGACCCAGTACTTC | CASSERVETQYF
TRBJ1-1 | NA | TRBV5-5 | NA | TGTGCCAGCAGCTTGCACCCCCCCGAGGAAATCCACACTGAAGCTTTCTTT | CASSLHPPEEIHTEAFF
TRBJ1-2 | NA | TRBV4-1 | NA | TGCGCCAGCAGCCAAGATCCAGGCTATGGCTACACCTTC | CASSQDPGYGYTF
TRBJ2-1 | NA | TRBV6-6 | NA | TGTGCCAGCAGTTACTCGTCTTACAATGAGCAGTTCTTC | CASSYSSYNEQFF
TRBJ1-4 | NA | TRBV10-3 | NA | TGTGCCATCTCCCCCGACGGGGAAAAACTGTTTTTT | CAISPDGEKLFF
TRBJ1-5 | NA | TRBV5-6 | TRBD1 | TGTGCCAGCAGCGTGGTAAGGGGACAGGGGAATCAGCCCCAGCATTTT | CASSVVRGQGNQPQHF